Listed here is a single T cell receptor beta chain. Its specificity is not known. This CDR3 is built from 14 residues. The germline V and J ends were trimmed by 0 bases and 8 bases, with 14 bases remaining between them. Germline lookup yields CDR1 SGHNT and CDR2 YYREEE (reference sequence). This sample is drawn from a study of T cell responses to AZD1222 COVID-19 vaccine. Study-wide findings and caveats: Close to half of all spike-specific TCRs reportedly target regions of the variants that are unmutated. Repertoire sampling happened only post peak T cell response. Vaccination with two AZD1222 doses was followed by a rise in Spike-specific TCR breadth and depth.

This table comes from immunoSEQ multiplex PCR, and its TCRdb copy is limited to in-frame clones, with some not included. Here the sample spans 95,000 to 100,000 clones, over 75% being singletons. This chain joins TRBV5-4 and TRBJ1-2, with a possible D match to TRBD1 (5 bases). The clonotype originates from an adult in good health. Sequenced here: peripheral blood, sampled on day 0 of AZD1222 vaccination. DNA for the CDR3: TGTGCCAGCAGCTTGGGTATAGGGGCTGGAGGCTACACCTTC. Residues: CASSLGIGAGGYTF.